This TCR beta chain originates from a study of blood T cell repertoires in COVID-19. Study information: Some COVID-19 samples were acute and others convalescent; all came from the United States, Italy and Spain. From T cells, B-cell-depleted T cells, or PBMCs came the material, which was cDNA or gDNA.

Germline V lookup: CDR1 KGHDR, CDR2 SFDVKD. The length of the CDR3 is 15 residues. Trimming stripped 0 bases from V and 8 bases from J, with 13 bases between. Per the authors' pipeline: Nucleated cell number was recorded as an estimate derived from reference gene primer amplification. Data came from immunoSEQ multiplex PCR; TCRdb stores just in-frame clones and leaves some out. V and J calls and clone size are given by that table; D and trimming were obtained from the DNA. The table includes 110,000 to 150,000 clones, more than 65% detected once. The TCR originated in a human donor in a cohort sampled during active COVID-19. This chain links TRBV24-1 with TRBJ2-1; D may be TRBD2 (7 bases). Sequencing was carried out using peripheral blood. CDR3 in DNA: TGTGCCACCAGTGATTTGCGGGGGGCTGTCTATGAGCAGTTCTTC. Protein sequence: CATSDLRGAVYEQFF.